Listed here is a single T cell receptor (beta chain). What it binds is not known. The data were taken from a study of T cells after yellow fever vaccination. Study overall: Where fractions had low cell numbers, libraries were prepared from them with the SMART-Seq v4 Ultra Low Input RNA kit. Whole-study findings and limits: Contaminating bulk clonotypes could be abundant in FACS-sorted repertoires. Although the secondary response was weaker, it peaked faster, at day 5 versus 15.

Researchers made TCR cDNA using 5'RACE template switching, and this step added a universal primer site and UMIs. From the 5' RACE reads, TCRdb called clonotypes with MiXCR, one entry per CDR3 protein. The sample yields roughly 74,000 distinct CDR3 sequences, around 6.9% seen once. The CDR3 runs 14 residues. CDR1 is SGHKS, CDR2 YYEKEE, per germline (reference sequence). V was shortened by 0 bases and J by 5 bases, with 11 bases between the two germline ends. The sequence came from a man aged 18 to 35 who received the YFV17D yellow fever vaccine. The sample consisted of CD8+ T cells sorted from PBMCs, taken 4 to 6 days after the first yellow fever vaccination. J is TRBJ1-1 and V is TRBV5-5; D perhaps matches TRBD1 (5 bases). The CDR3 sequence: CASSLEWGGTEAFF. As DNA, the CDR3 is TGTGCCAGCAGCTTGGAGTGGGGGGGGACTGAAGCTTTCTTT.